This T cell receptor beta chain derives from a study of blood T cells in healthy people across ages. CDR1 SGHTA and CDR2 FQGNSA come from the germline V gene. The CDR3 has 17 residues. V dropped 1 base and J dropped 1; count of bases not matched to a gene: 5. PCR was performed a second time for about 7 to 11 cycles using a sample-barcoded 5' primer and a J-beta primer mix. TCRdb ran MiXCR on the 5' RACE reads and lists one entry per CDR3 protein. The sample consists of under 2,000,000 distinct CDR3 sequences, just under 50% of them appearing once. The sequencing input was blood. This sequence joins TRBV7-2 and TRBJ2-3, with 10 nucleotides matching TRBD2. The receptor was derived from a woman aged 40 to 50 in good health. The CDR3 loop is CASSLGAGTSGTDTQYF. The CDR3 coding sequence is TGTGCCAGCAGCTTAGGCGCTGGGACTAGCGGCACAGATACGCAGTATTTT.